This TCR beta chain stems from a study of shared clonotypes between healthy human individuals. V was shortened by 5 bases and J by 3 bases, with 14 bases between the two germline ends. CDR3 length: 13 residues. Germline V gene lookup returns CDR1 GTSNPN and CDR2 SVGIG (reference sequence). TCRdb keeps only in-frame clones here, not all; method: immunoSEQ multiplex PCR. The repertoire consists of some 2,000,000 clones, with about 95% occurring once and the leading ten covering about 1.1%. CD45RO negativity and positive selection for CCR7 defined naive CD8 cells, a population that excluded terminally differentiated effector memory CD45RA+ cells. Study donors comprised healthy, HIV-negative adults devoid of recent acute infection or vaccination.

The sequenced sample consisted of naive CD8+ T cells sorted from blood. The source is a man younger than 35 in good health. V usage is TRBV30 and J usage is TRBJ2-7; the D gene is possibly TRBD2 (7 bases). The CDR3 sequence is CAWQGGGGYEQYF. Written as DNA, the CDR3 is TGTGCCTGGCAGGGAGGGGGGGGCTACGAGCAGTACTTC.